The rows below give T cell receptor beta chains drawn from one sample of a study of T-cell memory formation after mild COVID-19. Using its own MiXCR run on the 5' RACE reads, TCRdb lists one record per CDR3 protein. The sample includes a few hundred thousand distinct CDR3 sequences, 20% to 25% of them seen just once. The sequencing sample was made of PBMCs or a T cell subset sorted from them (not recorded which). The receptors here all came from an adult woman who had mild COVID-19 (a few samples of this study predate the infection). Cell type and time point are not known. Each CDR3 is given with its conserved first and last residue. A D gene is named only where the DNA matches it firmly. Some rows mark clone size as missing; the rest say once, few, many or name a class of expanded clone.

V,D,J,size,CDR3,DNA
TRBV6-1,NA,TRBJ2-1,few,CASSERGPLNEQFF,TGTGCCAGCAGTGAACGAGGTCCCCTTAATGAGCAGTTCTTC
TRBV24-1,NA,TRBJ1-5,once,CATSLGRQPQHF,TGTGCCACCAGTCTGGGTAGGCAGCCCCAGCATTTT
TRBV29-1,NA,TRBJ2-4,few,CSVEASTRSGAKNIQYF,TGCAGCGTTGAGGCTAGCACCCGATCCGGGGCCAAAAACATTCAGTACTTC
TRBV21-1,NA,TRBJ2-7,few,CASSKTRTVAYF,TGTGCCAGCAGCAAAACCCGGACAGTGGCGTACTTC
TRBV7-3,TRBD1,TRBJ1-1,NA,CASSLLGDRGTTEAFF,TGTGCCAGCAGCTTATTGGGGGACAGGGGTACGACTGAAGCTTTCTTT
TRBV13,NA,TRBJ1-5,few,CASSQTVNQPQHF,TGTGCCAGCAGCCAGACAGTCAATCAGCCCCAGCATTTT
TRBV5-1,NA,TRBJ1-5,once,CASSLEWGGQPQHF,TGCGCCAGCAGCTTGGAGTGGGGAGGGCAGCCCCAGCATTTT
TRBV28,TRBD1,TRBJ2-6,few,CASSWDRGISGANVLTF,TGTGCCAGCAGTTGGGACAGGGGTATCTCTGGGGCCAACGTCCTGACTTTC
TRBV7-3,TRBD2,TRBJ2-3,few,CASSSSRTSGRAEADTQYF,TGTGCCAGCAGCTCAAGCAGGACTAGCGGGAGGGCGGAGGCAGATACGCAGTATTTT
TRBV5-6,TRBD2,TRBJ2-4,few,CASSTTSGRHIQYF,TGTGCCAGCAGCACAACTAGCGGGAGACACATTCAGTACTTC
TRBV12-3/TRBV12-4,TRBD1,TRBJ2-1,NA,CASSLEQGAGFF,TGTGCCAGCAGTCTCGAACAGGGGGCAGGGTTCTTC
TRBV29-1,NA,TRBJ2-7,NA,CSVEEGHKASYEQYF,TGCAGCGTTGAAGAAGGACACAAAGCCTCCTACGAGCAGTACTTC
TRBV3-1,NA,TRBJ2-5,NA,CASSQRGTETQYF,TGTGCCAGCAGCCAGAGGGGGACAGAGACCCAGTACTTC
TRBV12-5,TRBD2,TRBJ2-1,NA,CASGPLGGSLNEQFF,TGTGCTAGTGGCCCCTTGGGGGGGTCCCTCAATGAGCAGTTCTTC
TRBV4-1,TRBD1,TRBJ2-3,few,CASRPSRTGGGTDTQYF,TGCGCCAGCAGGCCGAGCAGGACAGGGGGGGGCACAGATACGCAGTATTTT
TRBV5-1,NA,TRBJ2-6,few,CASSRGANVLTF,TGCGCCAGCTCCCGGGGGGCCAACGTCCTGACTTTC
TRBV24-1,TRBD1,TRBJ2-2,NA,CATSRQGANTGELFF,TGTGCCACCTCGCGACAGGGGGCGAACACCGGGGAGCTGTTTTTT
TRBV19,NA,TRBJ2-4,few,CASSAQRAGLAKNIQYF,TGTGCCAGTAGTGCCCAACGCGCGGGACTAGCCAAAAACATTCAGTACTTC
TRBV7-9,TRBD1,TRBJ2-2,few,CASRRAGGISGELFF,TGTGCCAGCAGAAGGGCAGGGGGCATCAGCGGGGAGCTGTTTTTT
TRBV30,NA,TRBJ2-2,many,CAWTGEYTGELFF,TGTGCCTGGACAGGGGAATACACCGGGGAGCTGTTTTTT
TRBV4-2,NA,TRBJ2-1,many,CASSQPIFQSSYNEQFF,TGTGCCAGCAGCCAGCCGATCTTTCAGAGCTCCTACAATGAGCAGTTCTTC
TRBV23-1,TRBD1,TRBJ2-2,few,CASRDQGDNTGELFF,TGCGCCAGCAGGGACCAGGGGGATAACACCGGGGAGCTGTTTTTT
TRBV6-5,NA,TRBJ2-4,NA,CASSYSFPPGKNIQYF,TGTGCCAGCAGTTACTCGTTTCCCCCGGGCAAAAACATTCAGTACTTC
TRBV29-1,TRBD2,TRBJ2-3,NA,CSVEELTSDTDTQYF,TGCAGCGTTGAGGAGTTAACTAGCGACACAGATACGCAGTATTTT
TRBV7-9,NA,TRBJ2-7,NA,CASSDPGTRGTYEQYF,TGTGCCAGCAGCGACCCCGGGACAAGGGGGACCTACGAGCAGTACTTC
TRBV7-9,TRBD2,TRBJ2-5,few,CASSPGLAGEETQYF,TGTGCCAGCAGCCCCGGACTAGCGGGAGAAGAGACCCAGTACTTC
TRBV5-4,NA,TRBJ2-7,many,CASSFRGNSYEQYF,TGTGCCAGCAGCTTTCGGGGAAACTCCTACGAGCAGTACTTC
TRBV7-9,TRBD1,TRBJ2-7,NA,CASSLGDRGFYEQYF,TGTGCCAGCAGCTTGGGAGACAGGGGTTTCTACGAGCAGTACTTC
TRBV2,TRBD1,TRBJ1-6,once,CASIQGDNSPLHF,TGTGCCAGCATCCAGGGGGATAATTCACCCCTCCACTTT
TRBV7-9,TRBD2,TRBJ2-4,few,CASSSVSGDMLAKNIQYF,TGTGCCAGCAGCTCCGTTAGCGGGGATATGTTAGCCAAAAACATTCAGTACTTC
TRBV19,TRBD2,TRBJ2-1,few,CASSIGSGPNEQFF,TGTGCCAGTAGTATAGGTAGCGGGCCCAATGAGCAGTTCTTC
TRBV7-6,NA,TRBJ1-1,NA,CASSPGSGATEAFF,TGTGCCAGCAGTCCAGGAAGCGGGGCGACTGAAGCTTTCTTT
TRBV10-3,NA,TRBJ1-1,few,CAISDSNTEAFF,TGTGCCATCAGTGATAGCAACACTGAAGCTTTCTTT
TRBV7-3,NA,TRBJ2-5,NA,CASSLTIGSQETQYF,TGTGCCAGCAGCTTAACGATCGGGAGCCAAGAGACCCAGTACTTC
TRBV20-1,TRBD2,TRBJ2-1,few,CSARGREGANEQFF,TGCAGTGCTAGGGGTCGGGAGGGCGCTAATGAGCAGTTCTTC
TRBV5-6,NA,TRBJ2-6,NA,CASSFRGLGANVLTF,TGTGCCAGCAGCTTCCGGGGGCTTGGGGCCAACGTCCTGACTTTC
TRBV7-8,NA,TRBJ2-3,few,CASSPAASTDTQYF,TGTGCCAGCAGCCCGGCGGCGAGCACAGATACGCAGTATTTT
TRBV5-1,NA,TRBJ2-7,NA,CASSHSSDRGGYEQYF,TGCGCCAGCAGCCATTCGTCAGACAGGGGAGGGTACGAGCAGTACTTC
TRBV3-1,NA,TRBJ1-1,NA,CASSPFYKGRGTEAFF,TGTGCCAGCAGCCCGTTCTACAAGGGTCGGGGCACTGAAGCTTTCTTT
TRBV11-2,NA,TRBJ2-2,few,CASRYTNTGELFF,TGTGCCAGCAGATACACGAACACCGGGGAGCTGTTTTTT
TRBV12-3/TRBV12-4,TRBD1,TRBJ2-7,once,CASRGTGGAHEQYF,TGTGCCAGCAGGGGGACAGGGGGCGCCCACGAGCAGTACTTC
TRBV5-1,NA,TRBJ1-1,few,CASSLAENRNTEAFF,TGCGCCAGCAGCTTGGCCGAGAATAGGAACACTGAAGCTTTCTTT
TRBV6-5,NA,TRBJ2-5,many,CASRPRDSKETQYF,TGTGCCAGCAGACCCAGGGACTCCAAAGAGACCCAGTACTTC
TRBV2,TRBD1,TRBJ1-1,few,CASSEAADTGGKAFF,TGTGCCAGCAGTGAAGCCGCAGATACAGGGGGCAAAGCTTTCTTT
TRBV3-1,TRBD1,TRBJ1-2,few,CASSLPGQGHYGYTF,TGTGCCAGCAGCCTACCGGGACAGGGCCACTATGGCTACACCTTC
TRBV20-1,NA,TRBJ2-5,NA,CSASDLLDQETQYF,TGCAGTGCTAGCGATCTGCTGGACCAAGAGACCCAGTACTTC
TRBV4-1,TRBD1,TRBJ1-4,NA,CASSQDHWTGIRKLFF,TGCGCCAGCAGCCAAGATCACTGGACAGGGATTAGAAAACTGTTTTTT
TRBV3-1,TRBD2,TRBJ2-4,NA,CASSKTSGGGIQYF,TGTGCCAGCAGCAAGACTAGCGGGGGGGGCATTCAGTACTTC
TRBV29-1,NA,TRBJ2-3,NA,CSVNREGDTQYF,TGCAGCGTTAACAGGGAAGGAGATACGCAGTATTTT
TRBV5-1,NA,TRBJ2-7,NA,CASSSPAGIEQYF,TGCGCCAGCAGCTCCCCGGCGGGGATCGAGCAGTACTTC
TRBV9,NA,TRBJ1-2,many,CASSGLGVHGYTF,TGTGCCAGCAGCGGACTAGGGGTACATGGCTACACCTTC
TRBV18,TRBD1,TRBJ2-7,few,CASSPRQGADEQYF,TGTGCCAGCTCACCTCGACAGGGGGCGGACGAGCAGTACTTC